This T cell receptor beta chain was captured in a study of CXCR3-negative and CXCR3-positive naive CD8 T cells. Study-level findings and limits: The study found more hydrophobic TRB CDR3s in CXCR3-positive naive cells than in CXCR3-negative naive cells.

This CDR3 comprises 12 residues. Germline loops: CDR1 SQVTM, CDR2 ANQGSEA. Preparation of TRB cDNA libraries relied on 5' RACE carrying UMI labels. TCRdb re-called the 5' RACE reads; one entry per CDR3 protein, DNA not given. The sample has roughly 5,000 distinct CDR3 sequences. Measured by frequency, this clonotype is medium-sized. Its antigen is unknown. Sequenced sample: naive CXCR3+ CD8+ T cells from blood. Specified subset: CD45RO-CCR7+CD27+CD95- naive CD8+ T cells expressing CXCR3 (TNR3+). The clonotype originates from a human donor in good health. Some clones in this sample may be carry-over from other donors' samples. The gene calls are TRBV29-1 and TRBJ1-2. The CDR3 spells CSVETTDYGYTF. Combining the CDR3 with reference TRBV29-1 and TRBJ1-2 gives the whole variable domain SAVISQKPSRDICQRGTSLTIQCQVDSQVTMMFWYRQQPGQSLTLIATANQGSEATYESGFVIDKFPISRPNLTFSTLTVSNMSPEDSSIYLCSVETTDYGYTFGSGTRLTVV.